The present T cell receptor beta chain was sequenced within a study of blood T cell repertoires in COVID-19. Across about two dozen US areas, participants ranged in age from roughly 18 to 95 years. Recovered Cohort 3 donors showed two negative PCRs, clearance, or symptom resolution. Germline CDR1 and CDR2: SGHTA and FQGNSA. Trimming took 1 base from V and 0 from J, leaving 6 bases between them. This CDR3 comprises 15 residues. The table came from immunoSEQ multiplex PCR; TCRdb's copy has only in-frame clones and leaves some out. This table has about 340,000 clones, around 90% appearing once. The V gene is TRBV7-2, the J gene TRBJ1-4, with D unclear. The sequenced material came from PBMCs or T cells enriched from blood (not recorded which). This TCR was sampled from a woman in her twenties or thirties who had recovered from COVID-19. CDR3 residues: CASSLGAATNEKLFF. The CDR3 region has the DNA TGTGCCAGCAGCTTAGGGGCAGCAACTAATGAAAAACTGTTTTTT.